A selection of T cell receptor beta chains follows, all from one sample in a study of T cell responses to AZD1222 COVID-19 vaccine. Profiling relied on immunoSEQ multiplex PCR, and the TCRdb table lists in-frame clones only, not all of them. This table has 150,000 or so clones, about 92% appearing once. Here the sequenced sample was peripheral blood, taken on day 0 of AZD1222 vaccination. The receptors were gathered from an adult in good health. CDR3s leave out the opening cysteine and the closing phenylalanine or tryptophan. Fields, in order: V gene, CDR3 protein.

TRBV5-1 ASSLSRAENEKLF
TRBV9 ASSVGGEEKLF
TRBV6-5 ASSTRGETQY
TRBV28 ASSARSPWDTQY
TRBV9 ASSVALAGEQF
TRBV3-1/TRBV3-2 ASSQETGRYNEQF
TRBV10-1 ASSESLPGRVF
TRBV14 ASSQSWRRVTSYNEQF
TRBV7-8 ASSLVGGGYSPLH
TRBV7-2 ASSPSRLQGRGYT
TRBV5-1 ASSLVGGQRNTEAF
TRBV18 ASSPSLGQPQH
TRBV2 ASSGNRGSNQPQH
TRBV5-6 ASSLGRGGGYT
TRBV6-5 ASSQTDRAGEKLF
TRBV7-6 ASSSGPPNRDGSNQPQH
TRBV6-5 ASSYGRQGGSPLH
TRBV3-1/TRBV3-2 ASSQEPGSGNTIY
TRBV7-2 ASSLRAGAISVAYNEQF
TRBV6-5 ASRYPQGGYT
TRBV30 AWRDFQWGVYGYT
TRBV6-6 ASRDSGDTQY
TRBV30 AWSAGGAKKLF
TRBV6-5 ASSYVMRPNTGELF
TRBV11-3 ASSQGTGGGLEKLF
TRBV7-7 ASSLGGGPPGDTQY
TRBV5-1 ASSPTGGINEKLF
TRBV2 ASSRLSTEAF
TRBV5-4 ASSAGPVSSYEQY
TRBV19 ASSISLGGYT
TRBV6-2/TRBV6-3 ASSLRVSTDTQY
TRBV9 ASSVGSSGRTAEQF
TRBV3-1/TRBV3-2 ASSPGRSLSGNTIY
TRBV5-6 ASSLGTLSPLAKNIQY
TRBV6-5 ASRLARSYEQY
TRBV5-6 ASSPPVRGNEKLF
TRBV4-3 ASSQGRTGRTEAF
TRBV28 ASSFPGGALSGGYT
TRBV11-3 ASRSRDSYQY
TRBV28 ASSLSGGATNEKLF
TRBV2 ASSEQGIGEKLF
TRBV10-3 AIRKGQGAYEQY
TRBV19 ASSTPGDYGYT
TRBV30 AWSLSDRDNEQF
TRBV29-1 SVGTGGGIGGYT
TRBV7-6 ASSTSGTRTDTQY
TRBV28 ASSVRQGYEQY
TRBV5-1 ASSLGGQGALVLHGYT
TRBV28 ASNTGSSHYGYT
TRBV24-1 ATSDLRGGGGELF
TRBV29-1 SVVTGVSEAF
TRBV10-3 AISPGFGGDTQY